What follows is one T cell receptor (beta chain) and its context. The data originate from a study of blood T cell repertoires in COVID-19. Study background: Samples came from the United States, Italy and Spain, spanning acute and convalescent COVID-19.

The CDR3 consists of 15 residues. V lost 6 bases to trimming and J lost 6 bases, with 17 bases between them. CDR1 and CDR2 (germline): KGHSH, LQKENI. Assay: immunoSEQ multiplex PCR; the TCRdb copy retains only in-frame clones and omits some. The table has more than 55,000 clones, about four fifths seen once. The origin of this receptor is a woman of 80 years or more with acute or convalescent COVID-19. Sequencing used peripheral blood. The chain uses TRBV18 and TRBJ2-2, with TRBD2 as a possible D gene (7 bases). CDR3 loop: CASSPRGAVSGELFF. CDR3 bases: TGTGCCAGCTCCCCCCGGGGGGCCGTGTCCGGGGAGCTGTTTTTT.